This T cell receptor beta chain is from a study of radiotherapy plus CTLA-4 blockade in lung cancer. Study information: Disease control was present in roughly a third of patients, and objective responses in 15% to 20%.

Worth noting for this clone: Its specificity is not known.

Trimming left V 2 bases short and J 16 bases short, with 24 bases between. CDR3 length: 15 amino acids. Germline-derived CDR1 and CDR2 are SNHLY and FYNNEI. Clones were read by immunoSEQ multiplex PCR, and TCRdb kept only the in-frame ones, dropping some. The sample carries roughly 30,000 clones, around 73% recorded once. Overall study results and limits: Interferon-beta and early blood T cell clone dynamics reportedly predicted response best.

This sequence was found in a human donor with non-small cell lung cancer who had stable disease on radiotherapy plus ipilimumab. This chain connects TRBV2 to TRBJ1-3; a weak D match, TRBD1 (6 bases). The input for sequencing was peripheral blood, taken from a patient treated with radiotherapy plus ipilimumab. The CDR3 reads CASSERAGAGNTTYF. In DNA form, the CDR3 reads TGTGCCAGCAGTGAAAGGGCAGGGGCTGGAAACACCACGTATTTT.